A selection of T cell receptor beta chains follows, all from one sample in a study of T cell responses to AZD1222 COVID-19 vaccine. Method: immunoSEQ multiplex PCR; TCRdb's copy keeps in-frame clones and lacks some. The sample shows some 100,000 clones, 85% to 90% of them seen only once. The sequenced sample was peripheral blood, obtained 28 days after the second AZD1222 dose. The receptors here all came from an adult who received the AZD1222 COVID-19 vaccine. Each CDR3 is given with its conserved first and last residue. D genes are given only for firm matches. Part of the rows lack a size; the others show once, few, many or a class for expanded clones.

D,V,size,J,CDR3,DNA
-,TRBV3-1/TRBV3-2,once,TRBJ1-1,CASSQIGTEAFF,TGTGCCAGCAGCCAGATAGGAACTGAAGCTTTCTTT
TRBD1,TRBV19,-,TRBJ1-4,CASRQGAPYPEDEKLFF,TGTGCCAGTAGACAGGGGGCGCCTTACCCAGAGGATGAAAAACTGTTTTTT
-,TRBV11-3,-,TRBJ1-3,CASSLGTVSGNTIYF,TGTGCCAGCAGCTTAGGGACAGTCTCTGGAAACACCATATATTTT
TRBD2,TRBV28,-,TRBJ2-3,CASSFLAGTDTQYF,TGTGCCAGCAGCTTCCTAGCGGGTACAGATACGCAGTATTTT
TRBD2,TRBV5-1,-,TRBJ2-7,CASSLSGGLNEQYF,TGCGCCAGCAGCTTGAGCGGGGGGCTCAACGAGCAGTACTTC
-,TRBV11-2,-,TRBJ1-1,CASSLGRGVNTEAFF,TGTGCCAGCAGCTTAGGTCGTGGGGTGAACACTGAAGCTTTCTTT
-,TRBV20-1,few,TRBJ2-7,CSASGVGDEQYF,TGCAGTGCTAGTGGCGTCGGCGACGAGCAGTACTTC
-,TRBV5-1,-,TRBJ2-3,CASSLWSGSVDTQYF,TGCGCCAGCAGCTTGTGGTCAGGGTCAGTCGATACGCAGTATTTT
-,TRBV4-3,-,TRBJ2-4,CASSQDLDAKNIQYF,TGCGCCAGCAGCCAAGACCTAGACGCCAAAAACATTCAGTACTTC
-,TRBV15,-,TRBJ2-3,CATSREAVSTDTQYF,TGTGCCACCAGCAGAGAGGCCGTCAGCACAGATACGCAGTATTTT
TRBD2,TRBV7-2,-,TRBJ2-7,CASSAAAGESEQYF,TGTGCCAGCAGCGCGGCGGCGGGGGAGTCCGAGCAGTACTTC
TRBD1,TRBV7-8,-,TRBJ1-2,CASSLVTGGHYGYTF,TGTGCCAGCAGCCTGGTGACAGGGGGCCACTATGGCTACACCTTC
TRBD1,TRBV19,-,TRBJ2-3,CASSQNRGSTDTQYF,TGTGCCAGTAGTCAAAACAGGGGAAGCACAGATACGCAGTATTTT
TRBD1,TRBV6-1,few,TRBJ1-2,CASSAGQAALKNYGYTF,TGTGCCAGCAGTGCGGGACAGGCCGCCCTAAAGAACTATGGCTACACCTTC
-,TRBV19,-,TRBJ1-5,CASSMTDRLNQPQHF,TGTGCCAGTAGCATGACTGACAGACTCAATCAGCCCCAGCATTTT
TRBD2,TRBV24-1,-,TRBJ2-3,CATSDGEGGLGTDTQYF,TGTGCCACCAGTGATGGTGAGGGTGGACTAGGCACAGATACGCAGTATTTT
TRBD1,TRBV13,-,TRBJ1-4,CASSFDRDRNNEKLFF,TGTGCCAGCAGCTTCGACCGGGACAGGAATAATGAAAAACTGTTTTTT
-,TRBV7-6,-,TRBJ1-1,CASSLGGRYTEAFF,TGTGCCAGCAGCCTGGGGGGGAGGTACACTGAAGCTTTCTTT
TRBD1,TRBV15,-,TRBJ1-3,CATSRDQGAGNTIYF,TGTGCCACCAGCAGAGATCAGGGGGCTGGAAACACCATATATTTT
TRBD1,TRBV7-9,-,TRBJ1-1,CASSSQGARVAFF,TGTGCCAGCAGCTCGCAGGGGGCGCGGGTAGCTTTCTTT
-,TRBV19,-,TRBJ1-1,CASSIHSSTEAFF,TGTGCCAGTAGTATTCACAGTTCCACTGAAGCTTTCTTT
-,TRBV6-5,-,TRBJ2-7,CASRPYRGGYEQYF,TGTGCCAGCAGACCCTACAGGGGAGGCTACGAGCAGTACTTC
-,TRBV18,-,TRBJ1-6,CASSRESGTRSPLHF,TGTGCCAGCTCACGGGAATCCGGGACCAGATCACCCCTCCACTTT
TRBD1,TRBV27,-,TRBJ2-7,CASSQWDSTYEQYF,TGTGCCAGCAGCCAATGGGACAGTACCTACGAGCAGTACTTC
TRBD1,TRBV7-9,-,TRBJ2-7,CASSQDRSYEQYF,TGTGCCAGCAGCCAGGACAGGTCCTACGAGCAGTACTTC
TRBD1,TRBV7-3,-,TRBJ2-3,CASSNTGTGTDTQYF,TGTGCCAGCAGCAACACCGGGACAGGGACAGATACGCAGTATTTT
-,TRBV9,-,TRBJ2-2,CASSVALRADGELFF,TGTGCCAGCAGCGTAGCTCTTCGGGCTGACGGGGAGCTGTTTTTT
-,TRBV7-3,once,TRBJ2-1,CASSATPQLAIGEQFF,TGTGCCAGCAGCGCCACGCCCCAACTTGCGATCGGTGAGCAGTTCTTC
TRBD2,TRBV28,-,TRBJ2-1,CASAPLAGAYNEQFF,TGTGCCAGCGCCCCCCTAGCGGGGGCCTACAATGAGCAGTTCTTC
TRBD2,TRBV7-3,-,TRBJ2-3,CASSLRSGGTDTQYF,TGTGCCAGCAGCTTACGTAGCGGGGGCACAGATACGCAGTATTTT
TRBD2,TRBV11-2,few,TRBJ2-5,CASSSRRAGGRIGFGTQYF,TGTGCCAGCAGCTCCCGAAGAGCGGGGGGGAGAATAGGGTTTGGGACCCAGTACTTC
TRBD1,TRBV9,-,TRBJ1-3,CASSVKITGGFSGNTIYF,TGTGCCAGCAGCGTAAAAATCACAGGGGGATTCTCTGGAAACACCATATATTTT
-,TRBV10-2,-,TRBJ2-3,CASSGSGQGTDTQYF,TGCGCCAGCAGTGGGTCAGGTCAAGGCACAGATACGCAGTATTTT
-,TRBV19,-,TRBJ1-3,CASSESDGLIGNTIYF,TGTGCCAGTAGTGAGTCCGACGGATTGATAGGAAACACCATATATTTT
-,TRBV28,-,TRBJ1-5,CASLVANQPQHF,TGTGCCAGCCTTGTGGCCAATCAGCCCCAGCATTTT
TRBD2,TRBV19,-,TRBJ2-7,CASRVAGSYEQYF,TGTGCCAGTAGAGTAGCGGGGTCCTACGAGCAGTACTTC
TRBD1,TRBV5-4,-,TRBJ2-3,CASSSMTGRTDTQYF,TGTGCCAGCAGCTCGATGACAGGGCGCACAGATACGCAGTATTTT
TRBD1,TRBV27,once,TRBJ2-7,CASSFGQGPYEQYF,TGTGCCAGCAGTTTCGGACAGGGCCCCTACGAGCAGTACTTC
TRBD2,TRBV11-2,-,TRBJ2-1,CASSLDPASGGWGDEQFF,TGTGCCAGCAGCTTAGATCCGGCTAGCGGGGGATGGGGGGATGAGCAGTTCTTC
TRBD2,TRBV7-9,-,TRBJ2-7,CASRPTSGGFDEQYF,TGTGCCAGCAGACCTACTAGCGGGGGGTTCGACGAGCAGTACTTC
-,TRBV6-5,-,TRBJ2-2,CASRPGTDNTGELFF,TGTGCCAGCAGACCCGGGACGGATAACACCGGGGAGCTGTTTTTT
-,TRBV7-8,-,TRBJ2-5,CASSRRAGGQLGAQETQYF,TGTGCCAGCAGCCGCCGGGCCGGGGGGCAGCTGGGGGCACAAGAGACCCAGTACTTC
TRBD1,TRBV5-1,-,TRBJ1-4,CASSLGQGGVSEKLFF,TGCGCCAGCAGCCTAGGACAGGGGGGCGTCAGCGAAAAACTGTTTTTT
-,TRBV5-1,-,TRBJ2-1,CASGRASGDRLNEQFF,TGCGCCAGCGGTCGGGCTAGCGGGGACAGGCTCAATGAGCAGTTCTTC